This T cell receptor beta chain emerged from a study of blood T cell repertoires in COVID-19. Whole-study context: Samples of COVID-19 (acute and convalescent) were obtained from the United States, Italy and Spain.

Germline-derived CDR1 and CDR2 are GTSNPN and SVGIG (reference sequence). V lost 2 bases and J 6 bases, leaving 11 bases between the germline ends. The CDR3 sequence is 13 residues long. As handled by the study authors: For nucleated cells, counts were estimated from reference gene primer amplification. The method was immunoSEQ multiplex PCR; TCRdb's version includes in-frame clones alone and lacks a portion of them. V, J and clone size reflect that table, while D and trimming were determined from the DNA. The table lists about 200,000 clones, approximately 80% of them singletons, with nearly 7.5% in the top ten. Participants came from fewer than 25 US areas, aged about 18 to 89 years.

This clonotype was obtained from a woman in her forties with acute COVID-19. Source material: PBMCs or T cells enriched from blood (not recorded which). The chain joins TRBV30 to TRBJ1-5; no clear D gene. CDR3 loop: CAWSLGVSQPQHF. CDR3 coding DNA: TGTGCCTGGAGTCTCGGGGTTAGTCAGCCCCAGCATTTT.